Below are 19 T cell receptor beta chains sequenced from a single sample in a study of cytomegalovirus exposure and HLA in healthy donors. PCR employed 60 Vbeta and 13 Jbeta primers. Libraries were prepared by immunoSEQ multiplex PCR; TCRdb keeps only in-frame clonotypes and omits some of them. The repertoire includes fewer than 250,000 clones, around 75% of them detected once, and roughly 0.4% sits in the top ten. Material for sequencing was PBMCs. The receptors come from a male donor in good health and CMV-seropositive.

J is TRBJ2-7 and V is TRBV5-3; TRBD1 is a possible D gene (6 bases). TRBV5-3 falls under the ORF class, with uncertain function. This CDR3 spans 13 amino acids. The germline V and J ends were trimmed by 5 bases and 3 bases, with 12 bases remaining between them. The CDR3 coding sequence is TGTGCCAGAAGAGACAGGATATTCTACGAGCAGTACTTC. Translation gives CARRDRIFYEQYF.

The chain employs TRBV30 and TRBJ1-2; D unresolved. The CDR3 has 11 amino acids. Trimming pared 4 bases from V and 8 bases from J, leaving 11 bases between. Germline V gene data show CDR1 as GTSNPN and CDR2 as SVGIG (reference sequence). The CDR3 region is CAWNRVGGYTF. CDR3 sequence (DNA): TGTGCCTGGAACCGGGTCGGAGGCTACACCTTC.

The V call is TRBV6-5, the J call TRBJ2-5, with TRBD1 identical over 9 bases. The J call is doubtful: the DNA matches TRBJ2-7 better. The V gene's germline CDR1 is MNHEY and CDR2 SVGAGI. The CDR3 is 15 amino acids. CDR3 DNA sequence: TGTGCCAGCAGTTCAAAAGACAGGGGGATATACGAGCAGTACTTC. Translated: CASSSKDRGIYEQYF.

This clone was counted only a few times. This chain uses TRBV7-9 with TRBJ2-7; TRBD1 is a possible D gene (5 bases). Germline lookup yields CDR1 SEHNR and CDR2 FQNEAQ (reference sequence). Trimming left V 1 base short and J 5 bases short, with 9 bases between. The CDR3 length is 13 residues. The CDR3 protein is CASSLDQGDEQYF. CDR3 bases: TGTGCCAGCAGCTTAGATCAGGGCGACGAGCAGTACTTC.

This clone occurred once. The rearrangement uses TRBV5-1 and TRBJ1-2; D may be TRBD1 (6 bases). Germline CDR1 and CDR2: SGHRS and YFSETQ. V was clipped by 0 bases and J by 1 base, with 22 bases between them. This CDR3 is 19 amino acids long. CDR3 nucleotides: TGCGCCAGCAGCTTGGGCCCCGGCCAAACAGGGCCCCTTAACTATGGCTACACCTTC. Protein product: CASSLGPGQTGPLNYGYTF.

The chain combines TRBV25-1 with TRBJ2-3; a weak D match, TRBD2 (6 bases). The CDR3 is 13 residues long. Deletions cut 8 bases from V and 6 bases from J, with 15 bases between. CDR1 and CDR2 from the germline V gene are MGHDK and SYGVNS. The DNA of the CDR3 is TGTGCCAGCGGGGGGTGGGAAGGGGATACGCAGTATTTT. This encodes CASGGWEGDTQYF.

The chain combines TRBV11-2 with TRBJ2-2; the D gene is possibly TRBD2 (7 bases). V was shortened by 8 bases and J by 4 bases, with 17 bases between the two germline ends. Germline CDR1 reads SGHAT; CDR2 reads FQNNGV. CDR3 length equals 15 residues. CDR3 bases: TGTGCCAGCCCGGGGGGCCTAGCGGCCACCGGGGAGCTGTTTTTT. Protein product: CASPGGLAATGELFF.

The chain carries TRBV28 and TRBJ1-2; perhaps TRBD1 as D (6 bases). The CDR3 is made up of 17 amino acids. The V gene lost 2 bases and the J gene lost 5 bases, with 21 bases spanning the gap. Germline V gene sequence: CDR1 MDHEN, CDR2 SYDVKM. The CDR3 region is CASSLGQGSYKIYGYTF. CDR3 nucleotides: TGTGCCAGCAGTTTAGGGCAGGGGTCCTATAAGATATATGGCTACACCTTC.

This clone showed up just a few times. The chain has TRBV18 and TRBJ2-5; TRBD1 aligns across 7 bases. The CDR3 has 16 amino acids. J gave up 6 bases and V 4 bases, and 14 bases lay outside the gene matches. Looked up from germline, CDR1 is KGHSH and CDR2 is LQKENI. The CDR3 DNA reads TGTGCCAGCTCACTGGGACAGACCCGAGCCCCAAAGACCCAGTACTTC. The encoded protein is CASSLGQTRAPKTQYF.

The V gene is TRBV9, the J gene TRBJ1-5; maybe TRBD1 (5 bases). CDR3 length: 15 amino acids. V lost 4 bases and J lost 3, with 14 bases in between. Germline V gene sequence: CDR1 SGDLS, CDR2 YYNGEE. This chain's CDR3 is CASSSGIRDNQPQHF. The CDR3 DNA reads TGTGCCAGCAGCTCAGGGATTCGTGACAATCAGCCCCAGCATTTT.

This sequence joins TRBV6-5 and TRBJ2-1, with no clear D. CDR3 length equals 15 residues. Germline V gene sequence: CDR1 MNHEY, CDR2 SVGAGI. Trimming pared 6 bases from V and 0 bases from J, leaving 12 bases between. The CDR3 loop reads CASSPGLYSYNEQFF. The CDR3 DNA is TGTGCCAGCAGCCCCGGTCTTTACTCCTACAATGAGCAGTTCTTC.

The rearrangement uses TRBV11-2 and TRBJ2-1, with a tentative D call TRBD2 (5 bases). V was shortened by 3 bases and J by 5 bases, with 14 bases between the two germline ends. The length of the CDR3 is 15 residues. Germline CDR1 and CDR2: SGHAT and FQNNGV. CDR3 sequence: CASSFGRRDHNEQFF. In nucleotides, the CDR3 is TGTGCCAGCAGCTTTGGTCGTCGGGATCACAATGAGCAGTTCTTC.

V gene TRBV5-6 combines with J gene TRBJ2-6; tentatively, D is TRBD2 (7 bases). Germline V gene sequence: CDR1 SGHDT, CDR2 YYEEEE. The V and J ends lost 2 bases and 2 bases respectively, with 14 bases between them. This CDR3 is 17 amino acids long. As DNA, the CDR3 is TGTGCCAGCAGCTTAGGGGGGGGCCCAGCTGGGGCCAACGTCCTGACTTTC. Protein product: CASSLGGGPAGANVLTF.

This clone was observed a few times. J is TRBJ2-3 and V is TRBV7-9, with a possible D match to TRBD2 (5 bases). This CDR3 is built from 12 residues. V lost 8 bases to trimming and J lost 7 bases, with 13 bases between them. From germline, CDR1 is SEHNR and CDR2 FQNEAQ (reference sequence). The CDR3 DNA reads TGTGCCAGCTCCCGGGATTATAATACGCAGTATTTT. It translates to CASSRDYNTQYF.

The chain recombines TRBV5-8 with TRBJ1-5; D gene ambiguous. CDR1 is SGHTS and CDR2 is YDEGEE in the germline V gene. The CDR3 extends over 15 amino acids. Trimming removed 1 base from V and 6 bases from J, with 14 bases in between. The CDR3 DNA is TGTGCCAGCAGCTTGCGGGGTAACGGCGCTCAGCCCCAGCATTTT. It is translated as CASSLRGNGAQPQHF.

The V gene is TRBV6-6, the J gene TRBJ2-7, with D possibly TRBD2 on 6 matching bases. The ends were cut back, 0 bases at V and 6 bases at J, with 12 bases in the middle. CDR1 and CDR2 (germline): MNHNY, SVGAGI (reference sequence). CDR3 length equals 14 residues. The CDR3 DNA sequence: TGTGCCAGCAGTTACTCGGACTGGGAGGCCGAGCAGTACTTC. Encoded protein: CASSYSDWEAEQYF.

This clone showed up just once. The chain carries TRBV5-1 and TRBJ2-3; 11 bases are shared with TRBD1. The CDR3 runs to 15 residues. V lost 4 bases, J lost 5 bases, and 6 bases stayed unmatched. Germline lookup yields CDR1 SGHRS and CDR2 YFSETQ. The DNA for the CDR3 is TGCGCCAGCAGCGCACCGGGACAGGGGGGAGATACGCAGTATTTT. Protein: CASSAPGQGGDTQYF.

This chain joins TRBV7-3 and TRBJ2-5; 9 bases line up with TRBD1. Germline assignment: CDR1 SGHTA and CDR2 FQGTGA. Trimming took 5 bases from V and 5 from J; bases not matched to a gene: 9. The CDR3 is 15 amino acids. The CDR3 loop is CASSEDRGPSETQYF. The CDR3 DNA is TGTGCCAGCAGCGAGGACAGGGGACCTTCGGAGACCCAGTACTTC.

This rearrangement joins TRBV28 to TRBJ2-1; D perhaps matches TRBD1 (7 bases). V lost 2 bases, J lost 8 bases, and 13 bases lay in between. CDR1 is MDHEN, CDR2 SYDVKM, per germline. CDR3 length: 14 amino acids. The CDR3 reads CASSLIRGEDEQFF. In DNA form, the CDR3 reads TGTGCCAGCAGTTTAATCAGGGGGGAGGATGAGCAGTTCTTC.